Below, 6 T cell receptor beta chains from the same sample are listed, as sequenced in a study of T cell changes during pregnancy in multiple sclerosis (dated 2019 in TCRdb). Preparation of the library involved the immunoSEQ multiplex PCR assay. The source is immuneACCESS, and TCRdb retained only in-frame sequences with V and J called. Part of the clones is not carried over; for the studies checked, unresolved V genes explain less than half of this, and the remainder is unexplained. This sample lists 25,000 to 35,000 clones; 75% to 95% were detected once. 3.5% to 4.5% of the sample goes to the ten largest clones. Sample: CD8+ T cells from peripheral blood mononuclear cells, taken in the second trimester of pregnancy. All receptors come from a female donor with multiple sclerosis, enrolled in a pregnancy study.

A single count supports this clone. The V gene is TRBV6-5, the J gene TRBJ2-1; D not certain. CDR1 and CDR2 (germline): MNHEY, SVGAGI. The CDR3 runs 15 residues. V was shortened by 8 bases and J by 0 bases, with 14 bases between the two germline ends. CDR3 DNA sequence: TGTGCCAGCCGCCTTTCATGGCCCTCCTACAATGAGCAGTTCTTC. Translated, it gives CASRLSWPSYNEQFF.

The chain employs TRBV4-3 and TRBJ2-5; weak D call: TRBD2 (5 bases). The CDR3 length is 16 residues. Between the trimmed V and J ends, which lost 0 bases and 1 base, there was a span of 12 bases. CDR1 is LGHNA and CDR2 is YSLEER in the germline V gene. The DNA of the CDR3 is TGCGCCAGCAGCCAAGAGTATCGCGGACTCCAAGAGACCCAGTACTTC. Translation gives CASSQEYRGLQETQYF.

The V call is TRBV2, the J call TRBJ1-1; no clear D gene. The germline CDR1 and CDR2 sequences are SNHLY and FYNNEI. The CDR3 runs to 15 residues. V was cut by 1 base and J by 2 bases, with 11 bases left in between. This CDR3 reads CASSEVGGPNTEAFF. The DNA of the CDR3 is TGTGCCAGCAGTGAAGTCGGCGGTCCCAACACTGAAGCTTTCTTT. The complete variable domain, with remaining parts taken from reference TRBV2 and TRBJ1-1, reads EPEVTQTPSHQVTQMGQEVILRCVPISNHLYFYWYRQILGQKVEFLVSFYNNEISEKSEIFDDQFSVERPDGSNFTLKIRSTKLEDSAMYFCASSEVGGPNTEAFFGQGTRLTVV.

The genes are TRBV4-3 and TRBJ2-1, with TRBD2 matching 9 bases. Losses at the gene ends were 0 bases for V and 12 bases for J; bases not matched to a gene: 12. The CDR3 contains 16 residues. CDR1 is LGHNA, CDR2 YSLEER, per germline. In nucleotides, the CDR3 is TGCGCCAGCAGCCAAGAGCGGGCGGGAGGGCCTGGGGTGCAGTTCTTC. Translation gives CASSQERAGGPGVQFF.

The rearrangement uses TRBV29-1 and TRBJ2-7; a possible D gene is TRBD1 (6 bases). The CDR3 loop spans 15 amino acids. Germline lookup yields CDR1 SQVTM and CDR2 ANQGSEA. The V gene lost 7 bases and the J gene lost 2 bases, with 21 bases spanning the gap. The chain's CDR3 is CSGTRTDQYPYEQYF. Here the CDR3 DNA reads TGCAGCGGGACACGGACAGATCAATACCCCTACGAGCAGTACTTC.

This sequence joins TRBV19 and TRBJ2-7; 8 nucleotides align to TRBD2. Trimming cost V 5 bases and J 0 bases; bases outside gene matches: 3. The CDR3 is 14 amino acids. Per germline, CDR1 LNHDA and CDR2 SQIVND (reference sequence). This chain's CDR3 is CASSASGSSYEQYF. The CDR3 region has the DNA TGTGCCAGTAGTGCGAGCGGGAGCTCCTACGAGCAGTACTTC. The full variable domain, completed using reference TRBV19 and TRBJ2-7, is DGGITQSPKYLFRKEGQNVTLSCEQNLNHDAMYWYRQDPGQGLRLIYYSQIVNDFQKGDIAEGYSVSREKKESFPLTVTSAQKNPTAFYLCASSASGSSYEQYFGPGTRLTVT.